This T cell receptor beta chain was sequenced for a study of spatial heterogeneity in lung cancer. Whole-study findings and limits: How many expanded intratumoral alpha and beta TCRs were present tracked the tumor mutation count, which was a count of nonsynonymous mutations.

Time point denoted: sample taken at primary tumor resection. TCRdb itself ran the 5' RACE reads through MiXCR, one entry per CDR3 protein. The repertoire holds 5,000 or so distinct CDR3 sequences, approximately 22% seen once, with 7.5% to 10% in the top ten. Turning to this clonotype: What it binds is not known.

The sample consisted of lung tumor tissue, taken at surgery. The receptor was isolated from a male donor with early-stage non-small cell lung cancer.

The CDR3 region has the DNA TGTGCCAGCAGCTTAGAGGGACATAGCACAGATACGCAGTATTTT. Amino acid sequence: CASSLEGHSTDTQYF. The chain couples TRBV7-9 to TRBJ2-3; tentatively, D is TRBD1 (6 bases). Germline V gene sequence: CDR1 SEHNR, CDR2 FQNEAQ (reference sequence). CDR3 length: 15 residues. Between the trimmed V and J ends, which lost 1 base and 0 bases, there was a span of 8 bases.